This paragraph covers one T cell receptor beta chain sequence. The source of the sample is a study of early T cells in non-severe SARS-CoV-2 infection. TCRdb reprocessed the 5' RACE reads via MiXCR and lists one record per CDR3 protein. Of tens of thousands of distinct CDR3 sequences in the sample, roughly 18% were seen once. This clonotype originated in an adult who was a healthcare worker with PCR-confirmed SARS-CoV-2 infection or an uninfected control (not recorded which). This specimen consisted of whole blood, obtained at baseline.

The CDR3 reads CASRTGLAGEVTDTQYF. The DNA of the CDR3 is TGTGCCAGCAGGACGGGACTAGCGGGAGAAGTTACAGATACGCAGTATTTT. V usage is TRBV21-1 and J usage is TRBJ2-3; the table assigns TRBD2, which was not confirmed against the DNA. TRBV21-1 constitutes a pseudogene. This CDR3 contains 17 residues.